This is a list of T cell receptor beta chains from one sample in a study of CD8+ T cells in alopecia areata. The protocol was immunoSEQ multiplex PCR, while the TCRdb copy is restricted to in-frame clones and leaves out a portion. The sample includes some 5,400 clones, over 60% of them seen just once. Source: skin, taken at week 24, from a patient treated with tofacitinib. The receptors stem from a human donor with alopecia areata. CDR3s include the opening cysteine and the closing phenylalanine or tryptophan. The order of the fields is V gene, J gene, clone size, CDR3 protein. Size values are once, few and many counts, or a class for expanded clones, and some rows have none.

TRBV5-5	TRBJ2-7	.	CASSLAAGGSYEQYF
TRBV30	TRBJ1-1	.	CASYQENTEAFF
TRBV7-2	TRBJ2-2	few	CASTLGGLTGELFF
TRBV30	TRBJ2-4	.	CAWSTYPPKNIQYF
TRBV7-9	TRBJ1-1	.	CASSPGQGNTEAFF
TRBV27	TRBJ2-1	.	CASSLAGGSYNEQFF
TRBV11-2	TRBJ1-2	few	CASSLVAETNYGYTF
TRBV5-1	TRBJ2-5	.	CASSPAGTGGVIQETQYF
TRBV19	TRBJ1-1	few	CASSGRWELNTEAFF
TRBV4-2	TRBJ2-3	.	CASSQDRTDTQYF
TRBV9	TRBJ2-5	.	CASSGRGKTQYF
TRBV5-1	TRBJ1-5	.	CASSRTGAQPQHF
TRBV4-1	TRBJ2-2	.	CASSPPGTEINTGELFF
TRBV2	TRBJ1-1	large	CASRGRDRAAFF
TRBV20-1	TRBJ2-5	few	CSASGETQYF
TRBV12-5	TRBJ2-5	.	CASGSGTSGQETQYF
TRBV11-2	TRBJ1-1	.	CASSSDRSPTEAFF
TRBV14	TRBJ2-1	.	CASSQEGTSGGPSYNEQFF
TRBV4-2	TRBJ2-3	few	CASSQDIFSDTQYF
TRBV10-3	TRBJ1-5	.	CAISENAPGPQHF
TRBV11-2	TRBJ1-3	.	CASSSTASGNTIYF
TRBV7-9	TRBJ1-2	.	CASSLDRAVGYTF
TRBV6-5	TRBJ1-6	.	CASSQGNSPLHF
TRBV29-1	TRBJ2-1	.	CSVDNREVSYNEQFF
TRBV5-6	TRBJ1-2	.	CASSSTGGANYGYTF
TRBV2	TRBJ2-7	.	CASSESRGSEQYF
TRBV5-4	TRBJ2-5	.	CASSFLGPQETQYF
TRBV19	TRBJ1-5	.	CASSILRQAVTGNQPQHF
TRBV19	TRBJ2-5	.	CASREGATKTQYF
TRBV5-6	TRBJ2-7	.	CASSFVDRTYEQYF
TRBV19	TRBJ1-5	.	CATRDRGSTQPQHF
TRBV7-2	TRBJ2-7	large	CASSLRGTGPSEQYF